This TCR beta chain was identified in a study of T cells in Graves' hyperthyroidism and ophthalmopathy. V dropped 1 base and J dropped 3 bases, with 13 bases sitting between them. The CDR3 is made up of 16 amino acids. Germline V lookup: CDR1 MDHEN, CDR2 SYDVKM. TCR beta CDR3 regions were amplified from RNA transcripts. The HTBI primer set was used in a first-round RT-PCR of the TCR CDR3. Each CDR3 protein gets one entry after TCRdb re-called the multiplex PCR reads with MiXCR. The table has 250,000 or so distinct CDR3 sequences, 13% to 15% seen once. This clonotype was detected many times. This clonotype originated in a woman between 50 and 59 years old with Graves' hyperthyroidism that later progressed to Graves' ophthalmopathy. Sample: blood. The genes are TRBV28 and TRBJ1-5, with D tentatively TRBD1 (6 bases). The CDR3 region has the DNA TGTGCCAGCAGTTTATTATGGCAGGGGTCCAATCAGCCCCAGCATTTT. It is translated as CASSLLWQGSNQPQHF.